This T cell receptor beta chain was sequenced in a study of Ad26.COV2.S vaccination and SARS-CoV-2 variants. Clones were read by immunoSEQ multiplex PCR, and TCRdb kept only the in-frame ones, dropping some. Here the sample spans about 390,000 clones, around 92% being singletons. Treatment specified: approximately 18 received Ad26.COV2.S at low or high dose, single or two shots; about five received placebo; per-sample allocation not given. On day 63 after the first injection, vaccine and placebo recipients gave samples. This clone was counted a single time. Other nucleotide sequences from this sample produce the same CDR3. The length of the CDR3 is 14 residues. Germline V gives CDR1 SGHRS, CDR2 YFSETQ. Trimming stripped 0 bases from V and 0 bases from J, with 4 bases between.

The chain links TRBV5-1 to TRBJ2-1; no firm D call. Sample: peripheral blood, taken in a trial of Ad26.COV2.S vaccine versus placebo. The sequence was collected from a person between 18 and 59 years old who received the Ad26.COV2.S COVID-19 vaccine or a placebo. As DNA, the CDR3 is TGCGCCAGCAGCTTGGGGTCCTCCTACAATGAGCAGTTCTTC. It translates to CASSLGSSYNEQFF. The whole variable domain, remainder taken from reference TRBV5-1 and TRBJ2-1, is KAGVTQTPRYLIKTRGQQVTLSCSPISGHRSVSWYQQTPGQGLQFLFEYFSETQRNKGNFPGRFSGRQFSNSRSEMNVSTLELGDSALYLCASSLGSSYNEQFFGPGTRLTVL.